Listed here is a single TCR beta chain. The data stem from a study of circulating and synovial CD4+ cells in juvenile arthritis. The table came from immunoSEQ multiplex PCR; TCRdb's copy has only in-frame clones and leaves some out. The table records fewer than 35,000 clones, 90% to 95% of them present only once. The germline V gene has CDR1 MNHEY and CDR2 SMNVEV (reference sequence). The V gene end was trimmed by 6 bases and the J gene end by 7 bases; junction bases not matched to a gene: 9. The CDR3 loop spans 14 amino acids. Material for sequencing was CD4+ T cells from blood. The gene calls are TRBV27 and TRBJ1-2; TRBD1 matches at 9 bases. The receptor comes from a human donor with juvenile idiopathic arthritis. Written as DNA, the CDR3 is TGTGCCAGCAGGCCTGGGGACAGGGCGGGTGGCTACACCTTC. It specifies CASRPGDRAGGYTF.